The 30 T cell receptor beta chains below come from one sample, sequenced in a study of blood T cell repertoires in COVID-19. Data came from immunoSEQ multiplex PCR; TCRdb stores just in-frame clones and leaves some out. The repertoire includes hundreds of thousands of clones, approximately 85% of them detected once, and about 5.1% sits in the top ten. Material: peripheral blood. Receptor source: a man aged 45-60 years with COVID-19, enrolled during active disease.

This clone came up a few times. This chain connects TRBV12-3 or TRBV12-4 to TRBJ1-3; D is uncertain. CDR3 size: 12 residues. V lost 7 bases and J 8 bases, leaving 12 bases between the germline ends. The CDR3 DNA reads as TGTGCCAGCACTCCAACTTTACACACCATATATTTT. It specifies CASTPTLHTIYF.

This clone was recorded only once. CDR3 residues: CASSLGQVYSNQPQHF. The CDR3 DNA reads as TGTGCCAGCAGTCTCGGACAGGTTTATAGCAATCAGCCCCAGCATTTT. The rearrangement uses TRBV6-2 or TRBV6-3 and TRBJ1-5, with TRBD1 identical over 7 bases. V lost 5 bases and J lost 0; bases outside the gene matches: 7. This CDR3 has 16 residues. CDR1 and CDR2 (germline): MNHEY, SVGEGT.

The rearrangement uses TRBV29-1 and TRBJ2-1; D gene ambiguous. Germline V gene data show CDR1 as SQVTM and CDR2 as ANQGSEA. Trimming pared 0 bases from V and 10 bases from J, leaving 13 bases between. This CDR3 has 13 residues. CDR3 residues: CSVEDRSRNEQFF. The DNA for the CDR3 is TGCAGCGTTGAAGATCGGAGCAGAAACGAGCAGTTCTTC.

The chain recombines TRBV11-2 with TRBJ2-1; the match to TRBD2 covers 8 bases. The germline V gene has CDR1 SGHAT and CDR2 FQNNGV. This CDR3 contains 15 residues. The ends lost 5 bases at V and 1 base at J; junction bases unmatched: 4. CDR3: CASSRQRGSYNEQFF. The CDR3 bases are TGTGCCAGCAGCAGACAGCGGGGGTCCTACAATGAGCAGTTCTTC.

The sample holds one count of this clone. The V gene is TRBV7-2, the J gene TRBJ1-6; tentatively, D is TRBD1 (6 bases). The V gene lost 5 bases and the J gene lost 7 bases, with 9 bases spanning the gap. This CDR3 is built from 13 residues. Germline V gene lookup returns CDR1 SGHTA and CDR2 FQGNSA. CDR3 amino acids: CASSPQGNSPLHF. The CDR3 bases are TGTGCCAGCAGCCCCCAGGGGAATTCACCCCTCCACTTT.

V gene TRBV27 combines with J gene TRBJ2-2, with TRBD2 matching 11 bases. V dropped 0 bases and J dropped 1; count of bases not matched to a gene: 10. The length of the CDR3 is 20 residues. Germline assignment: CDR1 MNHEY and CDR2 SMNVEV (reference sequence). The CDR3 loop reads CASSLSLRLAGGGNTGELFF. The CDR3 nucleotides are TGTGCCAGCAGTTTATCGTTGAGGCTAGCGGGGGGCGGGAACACCGGGGAGCTGTTTTTT.

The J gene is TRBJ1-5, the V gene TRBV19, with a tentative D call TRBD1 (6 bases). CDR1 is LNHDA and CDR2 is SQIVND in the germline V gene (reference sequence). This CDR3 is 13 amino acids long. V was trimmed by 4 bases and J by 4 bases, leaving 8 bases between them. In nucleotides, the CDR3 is TGTGCCAGTAGTACGACAGGTAATCAGCCCCAGCATTTT. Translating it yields CASSTTGNQPQHF.

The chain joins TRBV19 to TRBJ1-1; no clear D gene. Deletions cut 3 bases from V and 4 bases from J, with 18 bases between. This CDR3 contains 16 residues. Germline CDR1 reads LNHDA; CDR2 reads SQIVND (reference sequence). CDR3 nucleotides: TGTGCCAGTAGTATGGCGGCAGCGGGGAGGAGCACTGAAGCTTTCTTT. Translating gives CASSMAAAGRSTEAFF.

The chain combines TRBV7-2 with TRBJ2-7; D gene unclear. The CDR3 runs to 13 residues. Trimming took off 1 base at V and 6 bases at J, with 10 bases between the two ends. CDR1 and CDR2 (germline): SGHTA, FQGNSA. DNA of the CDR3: TGTGCCAGCAGCTTAGGGGCACATTCCGAGCAGTACTTC. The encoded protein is CASSLGAHSEQYF.

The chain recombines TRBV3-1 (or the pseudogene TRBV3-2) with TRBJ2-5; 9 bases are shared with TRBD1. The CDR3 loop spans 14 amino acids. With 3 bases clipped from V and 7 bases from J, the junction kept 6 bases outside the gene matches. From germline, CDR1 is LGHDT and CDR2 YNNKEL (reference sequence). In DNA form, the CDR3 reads TGTGCCAGCAGCCAGTCAGACAGGGGGGGGACCCAGTACTTC. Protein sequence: CASSQSDRGGTQYF.

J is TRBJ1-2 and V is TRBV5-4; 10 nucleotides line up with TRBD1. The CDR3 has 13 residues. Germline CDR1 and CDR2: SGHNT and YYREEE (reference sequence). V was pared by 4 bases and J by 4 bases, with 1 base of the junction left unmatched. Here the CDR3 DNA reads TGTGCCAGCAGCGGGACAGGGGCCTATGGCTACACCTTC. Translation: CASSGTGAYGYTF.

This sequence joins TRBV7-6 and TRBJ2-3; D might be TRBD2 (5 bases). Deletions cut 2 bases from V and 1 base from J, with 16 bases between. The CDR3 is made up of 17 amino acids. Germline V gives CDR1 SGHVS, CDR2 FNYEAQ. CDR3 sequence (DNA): TGTGCCAGCAGCTTAAAGGGTCGGGCCGGGGGCACAGATACGCAGTATTTT. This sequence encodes CASSLKGRAGGTDTQYF.

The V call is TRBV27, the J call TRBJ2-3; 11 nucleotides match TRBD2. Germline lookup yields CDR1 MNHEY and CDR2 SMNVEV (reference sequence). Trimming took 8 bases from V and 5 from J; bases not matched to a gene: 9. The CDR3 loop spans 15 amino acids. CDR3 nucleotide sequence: TGTGCCAGCTCTTCCGGGACTAGCGGTAGAGATACGCAGTATTTT. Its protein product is CASSSGTSGRDTQYF.

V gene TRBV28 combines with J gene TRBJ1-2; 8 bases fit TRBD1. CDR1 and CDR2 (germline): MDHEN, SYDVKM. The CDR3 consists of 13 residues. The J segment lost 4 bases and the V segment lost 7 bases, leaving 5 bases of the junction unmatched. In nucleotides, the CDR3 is TGTGCCAGCAACGAAGGGACAGGCTATGGCTACACCTTC. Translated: CASNEGTGYGYTF.

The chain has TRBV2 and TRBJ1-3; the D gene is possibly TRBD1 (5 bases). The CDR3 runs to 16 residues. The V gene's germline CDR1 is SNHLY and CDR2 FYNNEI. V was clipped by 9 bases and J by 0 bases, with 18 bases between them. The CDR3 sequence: CARTIKLRGSGNTIYF. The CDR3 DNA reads TGTGCCAGGACAATCAAGTTAAGGGGCTCTGGAAACACCATATATTTT.

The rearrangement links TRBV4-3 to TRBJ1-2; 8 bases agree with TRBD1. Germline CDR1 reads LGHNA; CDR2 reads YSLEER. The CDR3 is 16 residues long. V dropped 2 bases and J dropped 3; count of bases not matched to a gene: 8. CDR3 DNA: TGCGCCAGCAGCCAAAGGAATAACAGGGGGGACTATGGCTACACCTTC. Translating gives CASSQRNNRGDYGYTF.

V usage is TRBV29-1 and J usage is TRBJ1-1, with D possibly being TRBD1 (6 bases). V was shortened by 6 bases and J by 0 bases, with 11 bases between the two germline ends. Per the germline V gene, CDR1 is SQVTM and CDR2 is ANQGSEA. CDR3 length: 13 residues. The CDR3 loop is CSVTGFMNTEAFF. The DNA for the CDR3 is TGCAGCGTCACAGGGTTCATGAACACTGAAGCTTTCTTT.

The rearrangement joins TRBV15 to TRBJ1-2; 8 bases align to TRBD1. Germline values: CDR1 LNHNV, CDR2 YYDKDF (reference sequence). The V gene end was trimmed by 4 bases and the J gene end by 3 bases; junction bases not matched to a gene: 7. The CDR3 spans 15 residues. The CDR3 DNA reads TGTGCCACCAGCACCAGGACAGGGTTAGACTATGGCTACACCTTC. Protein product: CATSTRTGLDYGYTF.

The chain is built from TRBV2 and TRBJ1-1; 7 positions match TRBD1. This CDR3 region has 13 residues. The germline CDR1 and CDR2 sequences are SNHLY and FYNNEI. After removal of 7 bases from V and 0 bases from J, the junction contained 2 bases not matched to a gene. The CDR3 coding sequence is TGTGCCAGCAAAGGGGGCATGAACACTGAAGCTTTCTTT. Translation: CASKGGMNTEAFF.

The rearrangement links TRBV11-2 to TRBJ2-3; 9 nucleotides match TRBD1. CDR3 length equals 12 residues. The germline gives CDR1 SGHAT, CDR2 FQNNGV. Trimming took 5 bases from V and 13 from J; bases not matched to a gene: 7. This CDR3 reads CASSDPGQGEYF. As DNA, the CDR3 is TGTGCCAGCAGCGACCCGGGACAGGGAGAGTATTTT.

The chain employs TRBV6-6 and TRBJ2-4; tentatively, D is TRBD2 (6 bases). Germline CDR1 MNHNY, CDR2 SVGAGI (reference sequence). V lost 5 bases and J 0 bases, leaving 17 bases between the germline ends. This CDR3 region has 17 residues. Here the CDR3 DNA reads TGTGCCAGCAGTCCAAATCGGGGGAACCTAGCCAAAAACATTCAGTACTTC. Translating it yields CASSPNRGNLAKNIQYF.

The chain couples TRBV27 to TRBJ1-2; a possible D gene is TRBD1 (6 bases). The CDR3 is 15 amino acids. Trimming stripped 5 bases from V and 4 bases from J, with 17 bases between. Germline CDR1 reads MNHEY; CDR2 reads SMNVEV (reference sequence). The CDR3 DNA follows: TGTGCCAGCAGTCCCGACAGGTACACCCCCTATGGCTACACCTTC. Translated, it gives CASSPDRYTPYGYTF.

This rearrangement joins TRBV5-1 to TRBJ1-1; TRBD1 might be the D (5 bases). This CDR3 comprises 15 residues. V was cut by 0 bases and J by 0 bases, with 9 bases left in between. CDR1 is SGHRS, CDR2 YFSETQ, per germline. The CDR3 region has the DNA TGCGCCAGCAGCTTGGGACAGCCCATGAACACTGAAGCTTTCTTT. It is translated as CASSLGQPMNTEAFF. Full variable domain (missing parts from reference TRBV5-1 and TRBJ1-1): KAGVTQTPRYLIKTRGQQVTLSCSPISGHRSVSWYQQTPGQGLQFLFEYFSETQRNKGNFPGRFSGRQFSNSRSEMNVSTLELGDSALYLCASSLGQPMNTEAFFGQGTRLTVV.

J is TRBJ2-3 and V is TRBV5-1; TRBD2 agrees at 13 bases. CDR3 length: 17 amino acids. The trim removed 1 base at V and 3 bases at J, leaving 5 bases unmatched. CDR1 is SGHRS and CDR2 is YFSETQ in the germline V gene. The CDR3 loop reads CASSLRTSGGLTDTQYF. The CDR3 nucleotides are TGCGCCAGCAGCTTGAGGACTAGCGGGGGTTTGACAGATACGCAGTATTTT.

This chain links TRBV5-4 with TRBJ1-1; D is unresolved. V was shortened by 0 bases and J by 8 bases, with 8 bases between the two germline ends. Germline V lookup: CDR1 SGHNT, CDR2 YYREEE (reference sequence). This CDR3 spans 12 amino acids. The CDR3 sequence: CASSLVGEEAFF. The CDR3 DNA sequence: TGTGCCAGCAGCTTGGTGGGAGAGGAAGCTTTCTTT.

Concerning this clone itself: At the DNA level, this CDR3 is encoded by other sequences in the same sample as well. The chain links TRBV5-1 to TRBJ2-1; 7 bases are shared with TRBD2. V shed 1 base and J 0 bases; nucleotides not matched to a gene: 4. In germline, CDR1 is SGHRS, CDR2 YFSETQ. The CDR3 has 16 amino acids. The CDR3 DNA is TGCGCCAGCAGCTTGTGGGGCGGGAGCTCCTACAATGAGCAGTTCTTC. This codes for CASSLWGGSSYNEQFF.

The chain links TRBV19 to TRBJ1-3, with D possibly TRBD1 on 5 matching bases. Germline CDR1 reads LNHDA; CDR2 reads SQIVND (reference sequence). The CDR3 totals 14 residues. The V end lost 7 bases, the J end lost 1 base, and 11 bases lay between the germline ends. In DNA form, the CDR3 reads TGTGCCAGTAATGTGGGGGGTTCTGGAAACACCATATATTTT. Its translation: CASNVGGSGNTIYF.

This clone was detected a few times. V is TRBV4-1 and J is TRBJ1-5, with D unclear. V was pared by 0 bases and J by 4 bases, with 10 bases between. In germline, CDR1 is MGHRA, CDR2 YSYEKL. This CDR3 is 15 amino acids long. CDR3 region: CASSQEPTSNQPQHF. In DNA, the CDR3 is TGCGCCAGCAGCCAAGAACCGACATCGAATCAGCCCCAGCATTTT.

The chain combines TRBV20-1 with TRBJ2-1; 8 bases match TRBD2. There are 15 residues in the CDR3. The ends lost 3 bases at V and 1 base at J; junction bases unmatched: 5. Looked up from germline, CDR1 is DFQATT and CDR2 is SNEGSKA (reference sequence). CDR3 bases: TGCAGTGCTAGTCCCAGCGGGGGTTCCTACAATGAGCAGTTCTTC. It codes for CSASPSGGSYNEQFF.

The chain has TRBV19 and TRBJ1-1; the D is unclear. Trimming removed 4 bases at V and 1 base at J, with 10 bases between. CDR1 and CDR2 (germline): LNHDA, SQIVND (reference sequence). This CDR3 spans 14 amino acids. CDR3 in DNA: TGTGCCAGTAGTAAGCAACGACAGAACACTGAAGCTTTCTTT. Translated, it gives CASSKQRQNTEAFF.